A single T cell receptor (beta chain) is shown here with its context. Profiled with immunoSEQ multiplex PCR; TCRdb holds only in-frame clones, not every one. The sample carries 300,000 to 400,000 clones, roughly 85% recorded once. The sample belongs to a study of blood T cell repertoires in COVID-19. Study overall: Researchers got acute and convalescent COVID-19 samples from the United States, Italy and Spain. Sources were T cells, B-cell-depleted T cells, or PBMCs; the material itself was cDNA or gDNA.

CDR3 length equals 13 residues. The V and J ends lost 7 bases and 4 bases, in that order; junction bases with no gene match: 5. This chain joins TRBV12-3 or TRBV12-4 and TRBJ1-1; 8 bases agree with TRBD1. The specimen sequenced was peripheral blood. This receptor was identified in a human donor in a cohort sampled during active COVID-19. For the CDR3, the DNA is TGTGCCAGCACCCCCACAGGGGGCACTGAAGCTTTCTTT. This encodes CASTPTGGTEAFF.